One and the same sample provided the 25 T cell receptor beta chains below, sequenced in a study of OX40 agonist ivuxolimab in advanced cancers. Preparation of the library involved the immunoSEQ multiplex PCR assay. Held by TCRdb, this immuneACCESS table contains in-frame sequences only and omits some clones. Under half of the omission traces to an unresolved V gene where checked; the cause of the rest is unknown. The sample table lists about 100,000 clones, about 89% of them with a count of one. The ten largest clones take up about 0.15% of the sample. The sample in question was CD4+ or CD8+ T cells sorted from blood, obtained in a trial of the OX40 agonist ivuxolimab. The receptor source for this set is an adult with an advanced solid tumor such as melanoma, head and neck, liver or kidney cancer.

The V and J genes are TRBV7-9 and TRBJ2-7; D tentatively reads TRBD1 or TRBD2 (5 bases each). This CDR3 is 17 amino acids long. Germline V CDR1 and CDR2: SEHNR, FQNEAQ (reference sequence). V was clipped by 6 bases and J by 0 bases, with 21 bases between them. CDR3 sequence reads: CASSPPPRDPSSYEQYF. The CDR3, as DNA: TGTGCCAGCAGTCCGCCCCCTCGGGACCCGTCCTCCTACGAGCAGTACTTC.

This chain's CDR3 is CASISTEFYGYTF. CDR3 sequence (DNA): TGTGCCAGCATCTCTACAGAATTCTATGGCTACACCTTC. This chain joins TRBV2 and TRBJ1-2; D gene unclear. The CDR3 covers 13 residues. Germline CDR1 is SNHLY and CDR2 is FYNNEI. Trimming cost V 7 bases and J 4 bases, with 13 bases left between them.

The chain uses TRBV30 and TRBJ1-2, with a weak D call TRBD1 (5 bases). Per the germline V gene, CDR1 is GTSNPN and CDR2 is SVGIG (reference sequence). The CDR3 loop spans 13 amino acids. The ends were cut back, 2 bases at V and 7 bases at J, with 14 bases in the middle. The CDR3 sequence is CAWSRGEGGGYTF. CDR3 in DNA: TGTGCCTGGAGTCGAGGGGAGGGTGGTGGCTACACCTTC.

This clone was observed a few times. The chain joins TRBV7-9 to TRBJ2-7, with D hard to call. The ends were cut back, 5 bases at V and 2 bases at J, with 7 bases in the middle. The CDR3 runs 12 residues. Germline V gives CDR1 SEHNR, CDR2 FQNEAQ (reference sequence). The CDR3 nucleotides are TGTGCCAGCAGCCCTCGGGCCTACGAGCAGTACTTC. Translation gives CASSPRAYEQYF.

The chain has TRBV30 and TRBJ2-7; tentative D call: TRBD1 (6 bases). Looked up from germline, CDR1 is GTSNPN and CDR2 is SVGIG (reference sequence). The CDR3 runs to 12 residues. V was trimmed by 1 base and J by 12 bases, leaving 16 bases between them. The CDR3 sequence: CAWSALQGLLYF. CDR3 nucleotides: TGTGCCTGGAGTGCACTACAGGGTCTGCTGTACTTC.

The chain couples TRBV6-4 to TRBJ1-2; 7 bases line up with TRBD1. Looked up from germline, CDR1 is MRHNA and CDR2 is SNTAGT. V dropped 5 bases and J dropped 4; count of bases not matched to a gene: 7. This CDR3 comprises 14 residues. CDR3 in DNA: TGTGCCAGCAGTCCTGGACAGGTTGGCTATGGCTACACCTTC. This encodes CASSPGQVGYGYTF.

V gene TRBV5-6 combines with J gene TRBJ1-2, with D hard to call. Germline-derived CDR1 and CDR2 are SGHDT and YYEEEE. V lost 0 bases, J lost 3 bases, and 12 bases lay in between. This CDR3 is built from 15 residues. DNA of the CDR3: TGTGCCAGCAGCTTGGGGCCACGAACCGACTATGGCTACACCTTC. It specifies CASSLGPRTDYGYTF.

The genes are TRBV25-1 and TRBJ2-1; a possible D gene is TRBD2 (7 bases). Germline V gives CDR1 MGHDK, CDR2 SYGVNS. CDR3 length: 13 amino acids. The V and J ends lost 8 bases and 4 bases respectively, with 12 bases between them. This CDR3 is CASEGGAYNEQFF. CDR3 DNA sequence: TGTGCCAGCGAAGGGGGGGCTTACAATGAGCAGTTCTTC.

The J gene is TRBJ2-7, the V gene TRBV29-1, with D tentatively TRBD1 or TRBD2 (5 bases each). CDR3 size: 12 residues. CDR1 is SQVTM and CDR2 is ANQGSEA in the germline V gene. V gave up 5 bases and J gave up 0 bases, with 8 bases separating them. This CDR3 is CSVSGSSYEQYF. In DNA form, the CDR3 reads TGCAGCGTTTCAGGGAGCTCCTACGAGCAGTACTTC.

The V call is TRBV6-1, the J call TRBJ2-1, with 7 bases matching TRBD2. Germline values: CDR1 MNHNS, CDR2 SASEGT. The CDR3 has 11 residues. The V gene end was trimmed by 7 bases and the J gene end by 10 bases; junction bases not matched to a gene: 4. The CDR3 sequence: CASTDGGEQFF. CDR3 nucleotide sequence: TGTGCCAGCACCGACGGGGGGGAGCAGTTCTTC.

This clone was detected a few times. The J gene is TRBJ1-1, the V gene TRBV9; perhaps TRBD1 as D (5 bases). The V end was cut by 7 bases, the J end by 2 bases, with 12 bases between. The V gene's germline CDR1 is SGDLS and CDR2 YYNGEE. CDR3 length: 13 amino acids. The CDR3 protein is CASGRTQNTEAFF. Written as DNA, the CDR3 is TGTGCCAGCGGACGGACACAAAACACTGAAGCTTTCTTT.

This sequence joins TRBV28 and TRBJ2-3; 7 bases line up with TRBD2. Germline-derived CDR1 and CDR2 are MDHEN and SYDVKM. Trimming at V came to 11 bases and at J to 3 bases, leaving 11 bases not matched to a gene. CDR3 length: 14 amino acids. The CDR3 DNA sequence: TGTGCCGGAGCGGGGAGGGCCGGGACAGATACGCAGTATTTT. It encodes CAGAGRAGTDTQYF.

The chain uses TRBV9 and TRBJ1-2, with D hard to call. V was shortened by 0 bases and J by 6 bases, with 15 bases between the two germline ends. From germline, CDR1 is SGDLS and CDR2 YYNGEE. The CDR3 runs 15 residues. The CDR3 DNA reads as TGTGCCAGCAGCGTAGCAAACCAAATAGGGAATGGCTACACCTTC. This gives the protein CASSVANQIGNGYTF.

The chain joins TRBV20-1 to TRBJ1-1; D unresolved. The CDR3 is 11 residues long. V lost 5 bases and J lost 1, with 5 bases in between. Germline CDR1 DFQATT, CDR2 SNEGSKA (reference sequence). The CDR3 DNA reads as TGCAGTGCTCGGCAGAACACTGAAGCTTTCTTT. Residues: CSARQNTEAFF.

This clone was observed a single time. The chain links TRBV29-1 to TRBJ1-1, with D tentatively TRBD1 (6 bases). Looked up from germline, CDR1 is SQVTM and CDR2 is ANQGSEA. Deletions cut 4 bases from V and 7 bases from J, with 16 bases between. There are 13 residues in the CDR3. The CDR3: CSVAQNPDSEAFF. The CDR3 nucleotides are TGCAGCGTTGCCCAAAACCCGGACAGTGAAGCTTTCTTT.

The chain employs TRBV5-1 and TRBJ1-4; a possible D gene is TRBD1 (5 bases). V dropped 2 bases and J dropped 7 bases, with 9 bases sitting between them. Looked up from germline, CDR1 is SGHRS and CDR2 is YFSETQ. This CDR3 comprises 13 residues. CDR3 sequence reads: CASSFGGSEKLFF. The CDR3 bases are TGCGCCAGCAGCTTCGGGGGGAGTGAAAAACTGTTTTTT.

The V call is TRBV6-6, the J call TRBJ2-4; perhaps D is TRBD1 or TRBD2 (5 bases each). Germline values: CDR1 MNHNY, CDR2 SVGAGI (reference sequence). CDR3 length: 14 residues. V was pared by 8 bases and J by 4 bases, with 15 bases between. The CDR3 loop reads CASRDDGLKNIQYF. For the CDR3, the DNA is TGTGCCAGCCGGGACGACGGGCTGAAAAACATTCAGTACTTC.

CDR3: CASSVVQGMNTEAFF. The CDR3 nucleotides are TGTGCCAGCAGCGTAGTCCAGGGGATGAACACTGAAGCTTTCTTT. The V and J genes are TRBV9 and TRBJ1-1; perhaps TRBD1 as D (6 bases). The V gene lost 0 bases and the J gene lost 0 bases, with 9 bases spanning the gap. The CDR3 covers 15 residues. Germline V gene data show CDR1 as SGDLS and CDR2 as YYNGEE.

V gene TRBV2 combines with J gene TRBJ2-7; D ambiguous. Deletions cut 3 bases from V and 0 bases from J, with 9 bases between. The CDR3 has 14 residues. The germline V gene has CDR1 SNHLY and CDR2 FYNNEI. The CDR3 bases are TGTGCCAGCAGTGATCTCCAGAGCTCCTACGAGCAGTACTTC. It yields the protein CASSDLQSSYEQYF.

The rearrangement uses TRBV28 and TRBJ2-7; 7 positions match TRBD1. CDR1 and CDR2 (germline): MDHEN, SYDVKM. V shed 4 bases, J shed 3 bases, and the junction held 9 bases outside the gene matches. The CDR3 length is 15 residues. The CDR3 is CASSSPDRFVYEQYF. In nucleotides, the CDR3 is TGTGCCAGCAGTTCCCCGGACAGGTTCGTCTACGAGCAGTACTTC. The full variable domain, in which reference TRBV28 and TRBJ2-7 provide the parts outside the CDR3, is DVKVTQSSRYLVKRTGEKVFLECVQDMDHENMFWYRQDPGLGLRLIYFSYDVKMKEKGDIPEGYSVSREKKERFSLILESASTNQTSMYLCASSSPDRFVYEQYFGPGTRLTVT.

The chain is built from TRBV6-6 and TRBJ1-1; TRBD1 is a possible D gene (5 bases). CDR1 is MNHNY, CDR2 SVGAGI, per germline (reference sequence). The CDR3 contains 12 residues. The germline V and J ends were trimmed by 7 bases and 5 bases, with 11 bases remaining between them. CDR3 nucleotides: TGTGCCAGCATTCCCGGGGGGACTGAAGCTTTCTTT. This sequence encodes CASIPGGTEAFF.

The V and J genes are TRBV5-4 and TRBJ2-1; D possibly matches TRBD1 or TRBD2 (5 bases each). This CDR3 contains 13 residues. Germline V gene sequence: CDR1 SGHNT, CDR2 YYREEE (reference sequence). The V end lost 3 bases, the J end lost 6 bases, and 10 bases lay between the germline ends. In DNA form, the CDR3 reads TGTGCCAGCAGCTCCGGGACGTCCAATGAGCAGTTCTTC. Encoded protein: CASSSGTSNEQFF.

This clone was observed a handful of times. The gene calls are TRBV6-5 and TRBJ2-2; D possibly corresponds to TRBD2 (6 bases). The length of the CDR3 is 14 residues. Trimming removed 6 bases from V and 2 bases from J, with 10 bases in between. The germline gives CDR1 MNHEY, CDR2 SVGAGI. This CDR3 is CASRSGTNTGELFF. CDR3 sequence (DNA): TGTGCCAGCAGGTCAGGGACTAACACCGGGGAGCTGTTTTTT.

This clone was picked up one time. This rearrangement joins TRBV7-3 to TRBJ2-1; 7 nucleotides match TRBD2. Germline V lookup: CDR1 SGHTA, CDR2 FQGTGA. The length of the CDR3 is 15 residues. V was clipped by 5 bases and J by 1 base; unmatched bases: 5. Here the CDR3 reads CASSVSGKSYNEQFF. The CDR3 nucleotides are TGTGCCAGCAGCGTAAGCGGGAAGTCCTACAATGAGCAGTTCTTC.

The chain links TRBV7-8 to TRBJ1-2, with TRBD1 matching over 8 bases. J was trimmed by 3 bases and V by 2 bases; bases with no gene match: 8. Germline CDR1 and CDR2: SGHVS and FQNEAQ. The CDR3 sequence is 16 residues long. CDR3 DNA: TGTGCCAGCAGCTTATATACGCAGGGGGCCTACTATGGCTACACCTTC. Protein product: CASSLYTQGAYYGYTF.